Listed below are T cell receptor beta chains from one sample, sequenced in a study of control samples from healthy donors and cancer patients. The table came from immunoSEQ multiplex PCR; TCRdb's copy has only in-frame clones and leaves some out. The table has 150,000 to 160,000 clones, over 90% seen once; the top ten hold over 2%. The sample comprised blood. Source of these receptors: a man aged 45-60 years in good health. Each CDR3 is given with its conserved first and last residue. D genes are given only for firm matches.

V: TRBV5-1; J: TRBJ2-1; D: TRBD2; CDR3: CASSFDGRILSYNEQFF
V: TRBV27; J: TRBJ1-5; D: .; CDR3: CASRPGGMGNQPQHF
V: TRBV6-5; J: TRBJ1-6; D: TRBD1; CDR3: CASSNSGQNNSPLHF
V: TRBV6-6; J: TRBJ2-1; D: TRBD1; CDR3: CASRPGTDYNEQFF
V: TRBV5-5; J: TRBJ2-3; D: TRBD2; CDR3: CASSLGLAGADTQYF
V: TRBV6-2/TRBV6-3; J: TRBJ1-1; D: .; CDR3: CASSSRGANTEAFF
V: TRBV29-1; J: TRBJ2-7; D: TRBD1; CDR3: CSDQGAGSYEQYF
V: TRBV11-2; J: TRBJ2-1; D: .; CDR3: CASSHDRNEQFF
V: TRBV2; J: TRBJ1-2; D: TRBD1; CDR3: CASSAPGGGYTF
V: TRBV28; J: TRBJ2-7; D: TRBD1; CDR3: CAITGQGFTEQYF
V: TRBV9; J: TRBJ1-5; D: .; CDR3: CASSASGGIGNQPQHF
V: TRBV5-4; J: TRBJ2-7; D: .; CDR3: CASSYSAYEQYF
V: TRBV18; J: TRBJ2-2; D: .; CDR3: CASSPDLNTGELFF
V: TRBV3-1/TRBV3-2; J: TRBJ2-1; D: .; CDR3: CASSQDPSVDEQFF
V: TRBV5-4; J: TRBJ2-5; D: .; CDR3: CASSHPYLGTETQYF
V: TRBV28; J: TRBJ2-6; D: TRBD1; CDR3: CASSLYGTGGSGANVLTF
V: TRBV4-1; J: TRBJ2-1; D: .; CDR3: CASSQGSYNEQFF
V: TRBV27; J: TRBJ2-3; D: .; CDR3: CASSVVTPTDTQYF
V: TRBV3-1/TRBV3-2; J: TRBJ1-1; D: TRBD1; CDR3: CASTPGRTGLEAFF
V: TRBV15; J: TRBJ1-1; D: TRBD1; CDR3: CATSRGLGGQGAYEAFF
V: TRBV5-1; J: TRBJ2-1; D: TRBD1; CDR3: CASSSGQLYNEQFF
V: TRBV5-1; J: TRBJ1-3; D: .; CDR3: CASSLEGSSGNTIYF
V: TRBV6-1; J: TRBJ2-5; D: .; CDR3: CASREGGKTQYF